These 11 T cell receptor beta chains were all obtained from the same sample, sequenced in a study of PD-L1 blockade in urothelial cancer. As to time point: pretreatment peripheral blood. Generated by immunoSEQ multiplex PCR, the TCRdb table keeps only in-frame clones and is missing some. The table includes about 72,000 clones, approximately 86% detected once. The sample here was PBMCs, taken around atezolizumab (anti-PD-L1) treatment. Source of these receptors: a man between 60 and 70 years old with urothelial cancer.

The chain combines TRBV7-3 with TRBJ2-3, with TRBD2 identical over 7 bases. CDR1 SGHTA and CDR2 FQGTGA come from the germline V gene. The CDR3 loop spans 14 amino acids. J lost 4 bases, V lost 5 bases, and 6 bases had no gene match. Here the CDR3 reads CASSRGLGADTQYF. CDR3 coding DNA: TGTGCCAGCAGCCGAGGACTAGGGGCAGATACGCAGTATTTT.

This rearrangement joins TRBV30 to TRBJ1-2; unclear D gene. Germline CDR1 GTSNPN, CDR2 SVGIG (reference sequence). There are 14 residues in the CDR3. The V gene lost 3 bases and the J gene lost 1 base, with 12 bases spanning the gap. As DNA, the CDR3 is TGTGCCTGGAGCCCCACAGTTATTAACTATGGCTACACCTTC. Residues: CAWSPTVINYGYTF.

This clone has a single count. The rearrangement links TRBV30 to TRBJ1-1; no firm D call. Per germline, CDR1 GTSNPN and CDR2 SVGIG (reference sequence). This CDR3 contains 14 residues. Trimming removed 1 base at V and 1 base at J, with 10 bases between. The CDR3 loop reads CAWSAQLWNTEAFF. CDR3 DNA: TGTGCCTGGAGTGCACAGCTATGGAACACTGAAGCTTTCTTT.

This clone has more than one count but fewer than ten. The V gene is TRBV2, the J gene TRBJ1-6, with a weak D call TRBD1 (5 bases). This CDR3 is 14 amino acids long. V gave up 3 bases and J gave up 10 bases, with 13 bases separating them. CDR1 and CDR2 from the germline V gene are SNHLY and FYNNEI. In DNA, the CDR3 is TGTGCCAGCAGTGATGGAAGGGGTGACTCACCCCTCCACTTT. It is translated as CASSDGRGDSPLHF.

The CDR3 nucleotides read TGCGCCAGCAGCGATCTTGGAGTGTCGGTTGGCTACACCTTC. Translation gives CASSDLGVSVGYTF. J is TRBJ1-2 and V is TRBV5-1; D ambiguous. The CDR3 covers 14 residues. Germline V CDR1 and CDR2: SGHRS, YFSETQ. V dropped 4 bases and J dropped 7 bases, with 17 bases sitting between them. Full variable domain (missing parts from reference TRBV5-1 and TRBJ1-2): KAGVTQTPRYLIKTRGQQVTLSCSPISGHRSVSWYQQTPGQGLQFLFEYFSETQRNKGNFPGRFSGRQFSNSRSEMNVSTLELGDSALYLCASSDLGVSVGYTFGSGTRLTVV.

This rearrangement joins TRBV6-5 to TRBJ2-6; TRBD1 is a possible D gene (5 bases). The CDR3 has 15 amino acids. Per germline, CDR1 MNHEY and CDR2 SVGAGI. V lost 6 bases, J lost 0 bases, and 9 bases lay in between. The CDR3 bases are TGTGCCAGCAGCCCCGGACACTCTGGGGCCAACGTCCTGACTTTC. Its protein is CASSPGHSGANVLTF.

In this sample, this clone turned up once. V is TRBV30 and J is TRBJ2-5; possible D gene TRBD2, 6 bases. The germline V and J ends were trimmed by 1 base and 7 bases, with 10 bases remaining between them. Germline CDR1 reads GTSNPN; CDR2 reads SVGIG (reference sequence). The CDR3 is 12 residues long. CDR3 nucleotides: TGTGCCTGGAGTGGCGGGGCGAGGACCCAGTACTTC. Amino acids: CAWSGGARTQYF.

V gene TRBV7-3 combines with J gene TRBJ2-1, with 9 positions matching TRBD2. The germline V gene encodes CDR1 SGHTA and CDR2 FQGTGA. The J segment lost 6 bases and the V segment lost 2 bases, leaving 2 bases of the junction unmatched. The CDR3 extends over 14 amino acids. CDR3 region: CASSLAGGLNEQFF. The CDR3, as DNA: TGTGCCAGCAGCTTAGCGGGGGGGCTCAATGAGCAGTTCTTC.

The chain joins TRBV19 to TRBJ2-7; TRBD1 matches at 9 bases. Per the germline V gene, CDR1 is LNHDA and CDR2 is SQIVND (reference sequence). The CDR3 is 16 residues long. V was clipped by 3 bases and J by 3 bases; unmatched bases: 9. Here the CDR3 DNA reads TGTGCCAGTAGTATCATGTTTGGGACAGGGAGCTACGAGCAGTACTTC. It encodes CASSIMFGTGSYEQYF.

The chain has TRBV4-1 and TRBJ1-3; 9 nucleotides align to TRBD1. CDR1 is MGHRA, CDR2 YSYEKL, per germline. Trimming took 4 bases from V and 2 from J; bases not matched to a gene: 9. The CDR3 totals 17 residues. The CDR3 sequence: CASSPSPQGAAGNTIYF. The CDR3 DNA reads as TGCGCCAGCAGCCCAAGCCCACAGGGGGCTGCTGGAAACACCATATATTTT.

The genes are TRBV4-1 and TRBJ1-1, with D tentatively TRBD1 (6 bases). The CDR3 length is 14 residues. Germline-derived CDR1 and CDR2 are MGHRA and YSYEKL. Trimming left V 1 base short and J 10 bases short, with 16 bases between. The chain's CDR3 is CASSQVLLGRGAFF. CDR3 coding DNA: TGCGCCAGCAGCCAAGTACTTCTAGGCAGGGGAGCTTTCTTT.